This T cell receptor beta chain was observed in a study of T cell changes during pregnancy in multiple sclerosis. Measured with immunoSEQ multiplex PCR; TCRdb has only the in-frame clones, and not every one. Of around 60,000 clones detected, 92% appear once; the ten largest clones hold less than 3%. The CDR3 runs to 15 residues. The germline CDR1 and CDR2 sequences are MNHEY and SVGAGI. V shed 5 bases and J 1 base; nucleotides not matched to a gene: 4. The J gene is TRBJ1-2, the V gene TRBV6-5; 10 bases fit TRBD1. The origin of this receptor is a female donor in good health, enrolled as a control in a pregnancy study. The starting material was peripheral blood, obtained in the second trimester of pregnancy. The CDR3 DNA reads TGTGCCAGCAGTCCCCGGGACAGGGGTAACTATGGCTACACCTTC. This gives the protein CASSPRDRGNYGYTF.